This passage covers 9 T cell receptor beta chains from one sample sequenced in a study of shared T cell receptors in the human thymus. Method: immunoSEQ multiplex PCR; TCRdb's copy keeps in-frame clones and lacks some. The sample lists about 380,000 clones; 85% to 95% were seen once. Sequencing was carried out using thymocytes. These receptors originate from a human donor.

The V call is TRBV7-6, the J call TRBJ2-1; the match to TRBD2 covers 8 bases. This CDR3 has 17 amino acids. With 1 base clipped from V and 3 bases from J, the junction kept 8 bases outside the gene matches. Germline lookup yields CDR1 SGHVS and CDR2 FNYEAQ. In nucleotides, the CDR3 is TGTGCCAGCAGCTTAGACGCGGGAGGAAGTCGCTACAATGAGCAGTTCTTC. Translated: CASSLDAGGSRYNEQFF.

V and J are TRBV15 and TRBJ1-3, with 7 bases fitting TRBD1. Unmatched junction bases numbered 10, after V lost 5 bases and J lost 0 bases. Germline lookup yields CDR1 LNHNV and CDR2 YYDKDF (reference sequence). The CDR3 runs to 17 residues. Written as DNA, the CDR3 is TGTGCCACCAGCGCTCGACAGGGTCCCCTCTCTGGAAACACCATATATTTT. Protein: CATSARQGPLSGNTIYF.

The chain joins TRBV18 to TRBJ2-6; 8 bases map to TRBD2. This CDR3 has 19 amino acids. Germline CDR1 reads KGHSH; CDR2 reads LQKENI. J gave up 1 base and V 0 bases, and 8 bases lay outside the gene matches. CDR3 in amino acids: CASSPPGRDARSGANVLTF. The CDR3 nucleotides are TGTGCCAGCTCACCACCCGGGAGGGATGCTCGTTCTGGGGCCAACGTCCTGACTTTC.

The V gene is TRBV27, the J gene TRBJ2-1; 8 bases align to TRBD2. Germline CDR1 MNHEY, CDR2 SMNVEV (reference sequence). The trim removed 3 bases at V and 0 bases at J, leaving 1 base unmatched. The CDR3 covers 15 residues. This chain's CDR3 is CASSFGTSSYNEQFF. The CDR3 DNA sequence: TGTGCCAGCAGTTTCGGGACTAGCTCCTACAATGAGCAGTTCTTC.

The gene calls are TRBV5-6 and TRBJ1-3, with 10 bases matching TRBD1. The CDR3 sequence is 15 residues long. The trim removed 8 bases at V and 4 bases at J, leaving 9 bases unmatched. Looked up from germline, CDR1 is SGHDT and CDR2 is YYEEEE. The CDR3: CARTTDRGLGNTIYF. CDR3 sequence (DNA): TGTGCCAGGACCACAGACAGGGGGCTGGGAAACACCATATATTTT.

The chain has TRBV5-1 and TRBJ2-1; D is possibly TRBD2 (5 bases). The V gene lost 2 bases and the J gene lost 5 bases, with 20 bases spanning the gap. CDR1 is SGHRS and CDR2 is YFSETQ in the germline V gene. The CDR3 consists of 17 residues. For the CDR3, the DNA is TGCGCCAGCAGCTTACCTAGGCTCGGGGTCAAAAACAATGAGCAGTTCTTC. The encoded protein is CASSLPRLGVKNNEQFF.

The DNA of the CDR3 is TGCGCCAGCAGCCAAGGCCAGTATAGCAATCAGCCCCAGCATTTT. Translated: CASSQGQYSNQPQHF. The J gene is TRBJ1-5, the V gene TRBV4-1; no reliable D call. This CDR3 contains 15 residues. Trimming cost V 1 base and J 0 bases, with 7 bases left between them. From germline, CDR1 is MGHRA and CDR2 YSYEKL.

Only one count was recorded for this clone. CDR3 sequence: CASSLGQDNQPQHF. For the CDR3, the DNA is TGTGCCAGCAGCTTAGGGCAAGACAATCAGCCCCAGCATTTT. V gene TRBV11-2 combines with J gene TRBJ1-5; D is unclear. Trimming stripped 1 base from V and 3 bases from J, with 7 bases between. CDR1 is SGHAT, CDR2 FQNNGV, per germline. The CDR3 is made up of 14 amino acids. The variable domain in full, completed from reference TRBV11-2 and TRBJ1-5, reads EAGVAQSPRYKIIEKRQSVAFWCNPISGHATLYWYQQILGQGPKLLIQFQNNGVVDDSQLPKDRFSAERLKGVDSTLKIQPAKLEDSAVYLCASSLGQDNQPQHFGDGTRLSIL.

This chain uses TRBV2 with TRBJ2-5; 9 bases fit TRBD2. V was clipped by 5 bases and J by 5 bases; unmatched bases: 6. Germline V gene lookup returns CDR1 SNHLY and CDR2 FYNNEI. The CDR3 sequence is 14 residues long. The chain's CDR3 is CASSRLAVRETQYF. The CDR3 DNA sequence: TGTGCCAGCAGTAGACTAGCGGTCCGGGAGACCCAGTACTTC.